A selection of T cell receptor beta chains follows, all from one sample in a study of a mutant IDH1 vaccine in newly diagnosed glioma. Their cognate antigens are unknown. Using immunoSEQ multiplex PCR, the repertoire was profiled, and TCRdb retains in-frame clones only, with some absent. The table records tens of thousands of clones, roughly 90% of them present only once. The material sequenced was PBMCs, taken from a glioma patient whose treatment included an IDH1 peptide vaccine. The source of these receptors is a man aged 45-65 years with glioma. Each CDR3 is given with its conserved first and last residue. Fields, in order: V gene, D gene, J gene, clone size, CDR3 DNA, CDR3 protein. The D gene is left open where the match is weak. Size values are once, few and many counts, or a class for expanded clones, and some rows have none.

TRBV9	NA	TRBJ2-1	NA	TGTGCCAGCAGTCAAAGCGTAGGTGGCGTACGGAATGAGCAGTTCTTC	CASSQSVGGVRNEQFF
TRBV28	TRBD1	TRBJ2-1	once	TGTGCCAGCAGTTTATGGAATCAGGGGGCTAATGAGCAGTTCTTC	CASSLWNQGANEQFF
TRBV9	TRBD1	TRBJ2-5	NA	TGTGCCAGCAGCGCCGCCGGACAGGGGGGTAAAGAGACCCAGTACTTC	CASSAAGQGGKETQYF
TRBV5-6	NA	TRBJ2-6	NA	TGTGCCAGCAGCGGCACTGGGGCCAACGTCCTGACTTTC	CASSGTGANVLTF
TRBV6-1	TRBD2	TRBJ2-3	NA	TGTGCCAGCAGTGAAGCAAAGACTAGCAGGCCCACAGATACGCAGTATTTT	CASSEAKTSRPTDTQYF
TRBV6-4	TRBD1	TRBJ2-5	NA	TGTGCCAGCAGTCCGGGACAGGCGGTTGGAGAGACCCAGTACTTC	CASSPGQAVGETQYF
TRBV11-2	NA	TRBJ2-3	NA	TGTGCCAGCAGCACCCGCGCAGATACGCAGTATTTT	CASSTRADTQYF
TRBV4-2	TRBD1	TRBJ2-7	NA	TGTGCCAGCAGCCAAGGGAGCCGACAGGGGGCCTACGAGCAGTACTTC	CASSQGSRQGAYEQYF
TRBV28	TRBD1	TRBJ1-5	NA	TGTGCCAGCAGTCGTGGGACAGGGGGCACCAATCAGCCCCAGCATTTT	CASSRGTGGTNQPQHF
TRBV11-2	NA	TRBJ1-3	NA	TGTGCCAGCAGCTATAGTAGTTTCTCTGGAAACACCATATATTTT	CASSYSSFSGNTIYF
TRBV7-3	NA	TRBJ1-2	once	TGTGCCAGCAGCCCCGAGGGTGGGAATGGCTACACCTTC	CASSPEGGNGYTF